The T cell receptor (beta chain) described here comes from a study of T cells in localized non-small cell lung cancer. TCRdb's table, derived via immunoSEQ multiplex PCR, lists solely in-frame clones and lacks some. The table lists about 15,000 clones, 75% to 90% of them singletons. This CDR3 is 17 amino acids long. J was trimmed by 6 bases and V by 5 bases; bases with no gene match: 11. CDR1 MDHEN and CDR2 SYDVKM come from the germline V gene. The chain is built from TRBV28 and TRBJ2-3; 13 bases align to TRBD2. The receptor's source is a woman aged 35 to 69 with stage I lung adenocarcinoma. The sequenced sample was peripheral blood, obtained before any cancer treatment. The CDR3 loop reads CASSMTGLAGFKDTQYF. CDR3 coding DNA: TGTGCCAGCAGTATGACGGGACTAGCGGGGTTCAAGGATACGCAGTATTTT.